Sequencing of this T cell receptor beta chain was carried out in a study of T-cell reconstitution after alpha-beta-depleted transplantation in children. Broader study findings: Newly made T cells mostly supplied T-cell counts and diversity one year after transplant. In patients about two months after transplant, alpha-beta T cells reportedly arose from several hundred expanded graft clones. Elevated TCRbeta diversity at day 60 was traced, in some patients, to surviving recipient T cells and thymic progenitors.

On this clonotype: The antigen remains undetermined.

A library of TCRbeta sequences, prepared with unique molecular identifiers, was generated. In TCRdb, the PCR reads were re-called with MiXCR into one record per CDR3 protein. The profile covers 780,000 or so distinct CDR3 sequences, with around 17% appearing a single time and roughly 5% taken by the ten largest. V lost 0 bases and J 4 bases, leaving 9 bases between the germline ends. Germline V lookup: CDR1 LNHNV, CDR2 YYDKDF (reference sequence). The length of the CDR3 is 14 residues. The receptor comes from a male patient aged 10 to 17 who had a stem cell transplant for acute lymphoblastic leukemia, so the T cells may come from the graft donor. The chain couples TRBV15 to TRBJ1-2; TRBD1 is a possible D gene (5 bases). The sequencing here drew on PBMCs, mostly from graft donor cells, taken 360 days after TCRalphabeta/CD19-depleted stem cell transplant. The CDR3 DNA follows: TGTGCCACCAGCAGAGATAGAGGGGTCTATGGCTACACCTTC. Translating gives CATSRDRGVYGYTF.